These T cell receptor beta chains were read from a single sample in a study of T cells in Graves' hyperthyroidism and ophthalmopathy. MiXCR, applied by TCRdb to the multiplex PCR reads, yields one record per CDR3 protein. The sample consists of roughly 720,000 distinct CDR3 sequences, roughly 17% of them appearing once. Sequenced material: blood. The origin of the receptors is a man aged 45-65 years with Graves' hyperthyroidism. The conserved cysteine and the conserved F or W are not part of the CDR3 here. Fields, in order: V gene, J gene, clone size, CDR3 protein. Clone size, where shown, is once, few, many, or a class for clones that have expanded.

V gene: TRBV6-1
J gene: TRBJ1-5
clone size: .
CDR3 protein: ASRRDIRNQPQH

V gene: TRBV20-1
J gene: TRBJ2-5
clone size: many
CDR3 protein: SAVLGPIKETQY

V gene: TRBV20-1
J gene: TRBJ2-7
clone size: .
CDR3 protein: SASLSGSLEQY

V gene: TRBV12-3/TRBV12-4
J gene: TRBJ1-2
clone size: many
CDR3 protein: ASSSGDGEGGYT

V gene: TRBV12-3/TRBV12-4
J gene: TRBJ2-3
clone size: many
CDR3 protein: ASSLRGPADTQY

V gene: TRBV19
J gene: TRBJ1-2
clone size: few
CDR3 protein: ASSIAPGTRANYGYT

V gene: TRBV20-1
J gene: TRBJ1-1
clone size: .
CDR3 protein: RVLGGDRGNTEAF

V gene: TRBV28
J gene: TRBJ2-5
clone size: many
CDR3 protein: ASSLSRGDRYETQY

V gene: TRBV7-9
J gene: TRBJ2-7
clone size: many
CDR3 protein: ASSLAVTSGIYEQY

V gene: TRBV7-9
J gene: TRBJ2-5
clone size: few
CDR3 protein: ASSLGAGGTETQY

V gene: TRBV4-1
J gene: TRBJ2-1
clone size: .
CDR3 protein: ASSQTRVWASYNEQF

V gene: TRBV11-1
J gene: TRBJ2-3
clone size: many
CDR3 protein: ASSSRGWSSLLTSTDTQY

V gene: TRBV19
J gene: TRBJ1-5
clone size: .
CDR3 protein: ASRPQGVGNQPQH

V gene: TRBV15
J gene: TRBJ1-5
clone size: once
CDR3 protein: ATSRVRGNQPQH

V gene: TRBV27
J gene: TRBJ2-3
clone size: many
CDR3 protein: ASNSQTDTQY

V gene: TRBV6-2/TRBV6-3
J gene: TRBJ2-2
clone size: few
CDR3 protein: ASRGGARNTGELF

V gene: TRBV6-1
J gene: TRBJ2-3
clone size: .
CDR3 protein: ASRNTGLAGVYSDTQY

V gene: TRBV28
J gene: TRBJ1-2
clone size: many
CDR3 protein: ASSSGQIYGYT

V gene: TRBV25-1
J gene: TRBJ2-2
clone size: .
CDR3 protein: ASSDRGRNTGELF

V gene: TRBV6-5
J gene: TRBJ1-1
clone size: .
CDR3 protein: ASSYRTGGPEAF

V gene: TRBV5-5
J gene: TRBJ1-1
clone size: many
CDR3 protein: ASSIQGDTEAF

V gene: TRBV27
J gene: TRBJ2-1
clone size: many
CDR3 protein: ASSSRGSGRTGSYNEQF

V gene: TRBV2
J gene: TRBJ2-1
clone size: many
CDR3 protein: ASRGYADGYNEQF

V gene: TRBV5-6
J gene: TRBJ1-2
clone size: once
CDR3 protein: ASSSWEGLKNGYT

V gene: TRBV12-3/TRBV12-4
J gene: TRBJ2-3
clone size: few
CDR3 protein: ASSLRDNGRDTQY

V gene: TRBV6-2/TRBV6-3
J gene: TRBJ1-1
clone size: .
CDR3 protein: ASRSGLVAEAF

V gene: TRBV5-4
J gene: TRBJ2-1
clone size: .
CDR3 protein: ASSLEGGSRYNEQF

V gene: TRBV7-9
J gene: TRBJ1-2
clone size: many
CDR3 protein: ASSRDNNYGYT

V gene: TRBV3-1
J gene: TRBJ1-1
clone size: few
CDR3 protein: ASSHRATGDEAF

V gene: TRBV6-2/TRBV6-3
J gene: TRBJ2-7
clone size: many
CDR3 protein: ASSYTTDRDEQY

V gene: TRBV27
J gene: TRBJ2-1
clone size: many
CDR3 protein: ASSQKRDSRDEQF

V gene: TRBV6-1
J gene: TRBJ2-7
clone size: few
CDR3 protein: ASSNNRERYEQY

V gene: TRBV11-3
J gene: TRBJ2-1
clone size: many
CDR3 protein: ASSSYSYNEQF

V gene: TRBV28
J gene: TRBJ2-2
clone size: many
CDR3 protein: ASRPNWGPGELF

V gene: TRBV30
J gene: TRBJ1-3
clone size: .
CDR3 protein: AWSVGVAGNTIY

V gene: TRBV4-1
J gene: TRBJ1-2
clone size: .
CDR3 protein: ASSQETPRHVYGYT

V gene: TRBV12-3/TRBV12-4
J gene: TRBJ2-6
clone size: many
CDR3 protein: ASSWGGSGANVLT

V gene: TRBV25-1
J gene: TRBJ2-5
clone size: .
CDR3 protein: ASIDHLQEIQY